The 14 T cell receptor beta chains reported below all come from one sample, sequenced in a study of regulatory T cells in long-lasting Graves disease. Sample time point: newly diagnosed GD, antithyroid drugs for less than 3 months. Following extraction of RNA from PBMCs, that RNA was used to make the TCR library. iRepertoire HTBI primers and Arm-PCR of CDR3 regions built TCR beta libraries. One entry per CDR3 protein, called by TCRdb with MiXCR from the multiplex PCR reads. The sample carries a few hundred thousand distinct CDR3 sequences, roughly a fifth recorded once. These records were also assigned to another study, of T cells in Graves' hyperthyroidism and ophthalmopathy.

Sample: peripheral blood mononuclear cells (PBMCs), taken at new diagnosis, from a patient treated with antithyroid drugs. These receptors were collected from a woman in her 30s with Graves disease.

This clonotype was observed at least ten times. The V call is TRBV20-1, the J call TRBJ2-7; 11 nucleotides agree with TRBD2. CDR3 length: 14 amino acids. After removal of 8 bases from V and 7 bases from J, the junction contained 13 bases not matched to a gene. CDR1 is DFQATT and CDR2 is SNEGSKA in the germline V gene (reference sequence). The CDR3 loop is CSPRVLAGAGEQYF. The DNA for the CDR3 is TGCAGTCCTCGGGTACTAGCGGGAGCGGGTGAGCAGTACTTC.

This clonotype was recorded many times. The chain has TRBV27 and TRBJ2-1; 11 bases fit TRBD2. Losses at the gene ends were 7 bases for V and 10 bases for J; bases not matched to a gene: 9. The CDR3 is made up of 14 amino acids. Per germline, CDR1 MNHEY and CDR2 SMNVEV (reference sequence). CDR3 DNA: TGTGCCAGCAACCGGGGACTAGCGGTTGGGGAGCAGTTCTTC. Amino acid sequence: CASNRGLAVGEQFF.

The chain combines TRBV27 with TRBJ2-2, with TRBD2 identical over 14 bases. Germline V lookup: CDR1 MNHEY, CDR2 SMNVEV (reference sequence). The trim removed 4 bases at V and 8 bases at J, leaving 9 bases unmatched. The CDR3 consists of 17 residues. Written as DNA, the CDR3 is TGTGCCAGCAGTTCGACGGGGACTAGCGGGAGCTCTGGGGAGCTGTTTTTT. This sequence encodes CASSSTGTSGSSGELFF.

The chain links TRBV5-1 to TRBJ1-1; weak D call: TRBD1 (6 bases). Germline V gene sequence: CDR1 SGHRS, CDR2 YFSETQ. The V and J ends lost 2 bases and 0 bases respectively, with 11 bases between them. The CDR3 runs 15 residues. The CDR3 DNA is TGCGCCAGCAGCTTCGGACAGAACCTGAACACTGAAGCTTTCTTT. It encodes CASSFGQNLNTEAFF. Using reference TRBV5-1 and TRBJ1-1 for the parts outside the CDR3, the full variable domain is KAGVTQTPRYLIKTRGQQVTLSCSPISGHRSVSWYQQTPGQGLQFLFEYFSETQRNKGNFPGRFSGRQFSNSRSEMNVSTLELGDSALYLCASSFGQNLNTEAFFGQGTRLTVV.

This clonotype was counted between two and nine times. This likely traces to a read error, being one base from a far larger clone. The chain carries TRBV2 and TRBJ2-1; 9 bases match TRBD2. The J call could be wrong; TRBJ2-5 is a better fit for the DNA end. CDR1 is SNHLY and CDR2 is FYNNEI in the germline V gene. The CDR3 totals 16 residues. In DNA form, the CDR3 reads TGTGCCAGCAGTGAAGGGCTAGCGGGGCTCCAAGGGACCCAGTACTTC. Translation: CASSEGLAGLQGTQYF.

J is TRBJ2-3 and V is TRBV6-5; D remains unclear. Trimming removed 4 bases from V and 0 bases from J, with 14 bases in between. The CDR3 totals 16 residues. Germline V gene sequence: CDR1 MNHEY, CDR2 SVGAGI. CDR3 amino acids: CASSLDRLTSTDTQYF. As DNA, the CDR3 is TGTGCCAGCAGTTTAGACCGGCTGACTAGCACAGATACGCAGTATTTT.

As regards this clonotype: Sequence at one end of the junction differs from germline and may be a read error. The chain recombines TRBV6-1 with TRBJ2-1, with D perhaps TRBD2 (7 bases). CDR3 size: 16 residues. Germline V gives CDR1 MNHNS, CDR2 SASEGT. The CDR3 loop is CASRKGGGRYYNKQFF. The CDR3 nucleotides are TGTGCCAGCAGGAAGGGGGGGGGCCGATACTACAATAAGCAGTTCTTC.

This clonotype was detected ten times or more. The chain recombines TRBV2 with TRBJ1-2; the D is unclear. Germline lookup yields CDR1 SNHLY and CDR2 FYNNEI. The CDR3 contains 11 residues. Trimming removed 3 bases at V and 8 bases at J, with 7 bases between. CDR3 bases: TGTGCCAGCAGTGATTATGGAGGCTACACCTTC. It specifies CASSDYGGYTF.

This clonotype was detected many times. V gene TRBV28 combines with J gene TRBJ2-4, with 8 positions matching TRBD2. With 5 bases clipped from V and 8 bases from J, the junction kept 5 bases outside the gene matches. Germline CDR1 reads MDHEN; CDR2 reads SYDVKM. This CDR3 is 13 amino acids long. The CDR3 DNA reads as TGTGCCAGCAGTCCCAGCGGGAGTGACATTCAGTACTTC. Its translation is CASSPSGSDIQYF.

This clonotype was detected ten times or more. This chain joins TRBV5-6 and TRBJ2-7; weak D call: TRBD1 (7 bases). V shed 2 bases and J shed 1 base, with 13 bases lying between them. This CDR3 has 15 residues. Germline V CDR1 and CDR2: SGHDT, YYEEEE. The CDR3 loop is CASSFRGTDSYEQYF. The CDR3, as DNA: TGTGCCAGCAGCTTCCGCGGGACAGATTCCTACGAGCAGTACTTC. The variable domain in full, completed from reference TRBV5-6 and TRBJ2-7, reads DAGVTQSPTHLIKTRGQQVTLRCSPKSGHDTVSWYQQALGQGPQFIFQYYEEEERQRGNFPDRFSGHQFPNYSSELNVNALLLGDSALYLCASSFRGTDSYEQYFGPGTRLTVT.

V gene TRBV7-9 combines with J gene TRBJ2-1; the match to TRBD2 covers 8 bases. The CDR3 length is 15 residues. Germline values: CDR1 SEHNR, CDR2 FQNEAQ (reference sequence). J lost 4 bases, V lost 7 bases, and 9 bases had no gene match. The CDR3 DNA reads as TGTGCCAGCACCCCTAAAGCGGGAGCTTACAATGAGCAGTTCTTC. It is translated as CASTPKAGAYNEQFF.

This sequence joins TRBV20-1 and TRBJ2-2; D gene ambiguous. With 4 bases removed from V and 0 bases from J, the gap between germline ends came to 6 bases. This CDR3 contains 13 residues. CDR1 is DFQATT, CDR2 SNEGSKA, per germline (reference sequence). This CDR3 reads CSATITNTGELFF. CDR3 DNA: TGCAGTGCTACTATAACGAACACCGGGGAGCTGTTTTTT.

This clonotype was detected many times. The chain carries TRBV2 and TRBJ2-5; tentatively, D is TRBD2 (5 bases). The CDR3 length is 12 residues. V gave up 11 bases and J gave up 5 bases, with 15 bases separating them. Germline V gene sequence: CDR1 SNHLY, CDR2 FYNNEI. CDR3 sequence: CAGCVREETQYF. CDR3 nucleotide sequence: TGTGCCGGATGTGTGAGGGAGGAGACCCAGTACTTC.

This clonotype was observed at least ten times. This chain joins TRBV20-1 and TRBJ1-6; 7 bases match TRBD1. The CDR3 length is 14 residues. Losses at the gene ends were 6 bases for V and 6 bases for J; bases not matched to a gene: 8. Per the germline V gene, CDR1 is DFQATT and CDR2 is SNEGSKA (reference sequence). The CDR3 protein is CSALTGLGNSPLHF. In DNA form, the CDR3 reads TGCAGTGCCTTGACAGGGTTAGGTAATTCACCCCTCCACTTT.